The following is a TCR beta chain sequence with its context. Its target is unknown. The data belong to a study of blood T cells in healthy people across ages. Collection of ten milliliters of peripheral blood was performed for each donor. They isolated at least 6 million PBMCs from each sample. Overall study findings and caveats: Donors of long life had a larger count of naive CD4+ cells and greater diversity than aged donors.

A J-beta primer mix and a sample-barcoded 5' primer were used in a second PCR of roughly 6 to 11 cycles. Every molecule of cDNA carried a tag from a template-switch adaptor with 12 random nucleotides. TCRdb independently ran MiXCR on the 5' RACE reads; one entry per CDR3 protein. The data contain around 870,000 distinct CDR3 sequences, under 35% of them singletons. V gave up 2 bases and J gave up 8 bases, with 15 bases separating them. This CDR3 contains 14 residues. Per the germline V gene, CDR1 is LGHDT and CDR2 is YNNKEL (reference sequence). V usage is TRBV3-1 and J usage is TRBJ1-2; TRBD1 is a possible D gene (5 bases). The sequencing input was blood. This sequence originates from a woman of 80 years or more in good health. The CDR3 coding sequence is TGTGCCAGCAGCCAATTGAAAGAGGGGAAGGGCTACACCTTC. As protein: CASSQLKEGKGYTF.